The clone carrying this T cell receptor beta chain occurred a few times. Its antigen is still unknown. This record comes from a study of T cell repertoires in cytomegalovirus infection. A single record per CDR3 protein comes from TCRdb applying MiXCR to the reads. The profile shows 550,000 to 700,000 distinct CDR3 sequences, 40% of them singletons. Trimming took 5 bases from V and 0 from J; bases not matched to a gene: 7. The CDR3 loop spans 18 amino acids. Germline V lookup: CDR1 SGHVS, CDR2 FNYEAQ. The starting material was cultured PBMCs, obtained from culture after CMV antigen stimulation. The chain couples TRBV7-6 to TRBJ2-6; 10 bases are a match to TRBD1. The source of this sequence is a human donor in good health (CMV status not recorded). Some clones in this sample may be carry-over from other donors' samples. The CDR3 region is CASSARQGANSGANVLTF. In nucleotides, the CDR3 is TGTGCCAGCAGCGCCCGACAGGGGGCGAACTCTGGGGCCAACGTCCTGACTTTC.